These 19 T cell receptor beta chains came from one sample sequenced in a study of beta chain features in type 1 diabetes. Notes on the study in general: All four CD4+ subsets of Type 1 diabetes patients contained TCRB CDR3s that were moderately but significantly shorter.

These receptors have no identified antigens. Isolated RNA was reverse transcribed in full, so expressed TCRB transcripts were sequenced. TCRdb's copy holds only in-frame clones and misses some; the assay was immunoSEQ multiplex PCR. This table has 550,000 to 850,000 clones, 10% to 15% appearing once. Sequenced input: naive CD4+ T cells from blood. The receptors were gathered from a man aged 18 to 35 with type 1 diabetes.

There are a few counts of this clone. The chain employs TRBV7-3 and TRBJ2-5, with D perhaps matching TRBD2 (6 bases). Germline lookup yields CDR1 SGHTA and CDR2 FQGTGA. The CDR3 has 13 residues. V lost 2 bases and J 5 bases, leaving 9 bases between the germline ends. The CDR3 region has the DNA TGTGCCAGCAGCTTAGCTGGGGGGGAGACCCAGTACTTC. Protein: CASSLAGGETQYF.

This clone has a handful of counts. Within the sample, other DNA sequences also encode this same CDR3. The rearrangement joins TRBV2 to TRBJ2-2; D might be TRBD1 (6 bases). V shed 4 bases and J shed 0 bases, with 6 bases lying between them. CDR1 and CDR2 from the germline V gene are SNHLY and FYNNEI. The CDR3 runs 14 residues. Here the CDR3 DNA reads TGTGCCAGCAGTGGGACAGCGAACACCGGGGAGCTGTTTTTT. As protein: CASSGTANTGELFF.

The table lists this clone with a few counts. The chain joins TRBV30 to TRBJ1-1; 7 bases are shared with TRBD1. CDR3 length equals 14 residues. With 4 bases clipped from V and 4 bases from J, the junction kept 9 bases outside the gene matches. Germline V CDR1 and CDR2: GTSNPN, SVGIG (reference sequence). CDR3 amino acids: CAWILGGYGTEAFF. The CDR3 region has the DNA TGTGCCTGGATTCTAGGGGGCTACGGCACTGAAGCTTTCTTT. The full variable domain, its missing parts supplied by reference TRBV30 and TRBJ1-1, is SQTIHQWPATLVQPVGSPLSLECTVEGTSNPNLYWYRQAAGRGLQLLFYSVGIGQISSEVPQNLSASRPQDRQFILSSKKLLLSDSGFYLCAWILGGYGTEAFFGQGTRLTVV.

The chain uses TRBV19 and TRBJ2-3; tentatively, D is TRBD1 (5 bases). CDR3 length equals 12 residues. CDR1 is LNHDA and CDR2 is SQIVND in the germline V gene (reference sequence). Trimming left V 5 bases short and J 10 bases short, with 13 bases between. In DNA, the CDR3 is TGTGCCAGTAGTTCGGCCCAAGGGGCGCAGTATTTT. It is translated as CASSSAQGAQYF.

This clone was observed a handful of times. The chain uses TRBV30 and TRBJ2-3; D possibly corresponds to TRBD2 (5 bases). The CDR3 has 13 residues. V was shortened by 2 bases and J by 4 bases, with 10 bases between the two germline ends. Per the germline V gene, CDR1 is GTSNPN and CDR2 is SVGIG (reference sequence). The CDR3 loop is CAWSRGFADTQYF. For the CDR3, the DNA is TGTGCCTGGAGTCGAGGGTTCGCAGATACGCAGTATTTT.

The DNA for the CDR3 is TGTGCCTGGACACAGGGAGGGCTGGACACCTTC. Protein: CAWTQGGLDTF. The chain has TRBV30 and TRBJ1-2, with D possibly TRBD1 on 6 matching bases. This CDR3 contains 11 residues. Per the germline V gene, CDR1 is GTSNPN and CDR2 is SVGIG (reference sequence). V was pared by 4 bases and J by 12 bases, with 15 bases between.

This clone was seen only a few times. CDR3 DNA: TGTGCCAGCAGCTTAGACGCACAGAGCTATGGCTACACCTTC. This encodes CASSLDAQSYGYTF. The chain joins TRBV7-9 to TRBJ1-2; D not resolved. Trimming shortened V by 1 base and J by 4 bases, and 10 bases separated the two germline ends. This CDR3 region has 14 residues. Germline CDR1 reads SEHNR; CDR2 reads FQNEAQ (reference sequence).

A remark on this clone: Other nucleotide sequences from this sample produce the same CDR3. The chain is built from TRBV11-1 and TRBJ2-7, with D perhaps matching TRBD1 (5 bases). The CDR3 covers 13 residues. Germline values: CDR1 SGHAT, CDR2 FQDESV (reference sequence). The V end lost 6 bases, the J end lost 1 base, and 10 bases lay between the germline ends. Written as DNA, the CDR3 is TGTGCCAGCAGTTCTGACAGATCCTACGAGCAGTACTTC. Translating it yields CASSSDRSYEQYF.

A few counts support this clone. The chain recombines TRBV30 with TRBJ1-1; D might be TRBD1 (5 bases). Germline V lookup: CDR1 GTSNPN, CDR2 SVGIG (reference sequence). V gave up 2 bases and J gave up 1 base, with 8 bases separating them. This CDR3 has 13 residues. The CDR3 sequence: CAWSWQGNTEAFF. The CDR3 region has the DNA TGTGCCTGGAGTTGGCAGGGGAACACTGAAGCTTTCTTT.

This clone was observed a few times. The chain links TRBV9 to TRBJ2-1, with D unclear. CDR3 length equals 12 residues. Per germline, CDR1 SGDLS and CDR2 YYNGEE. Trimming pared 0 bases from V and 9 bases from J, leaving 7 bases between. CDR3 sequence reads: CASSVDGGEQFF. The CDR3 nucleotides are TGTGCCAGCAGCGTAGATGGTGGTGAGCAGTTCTTC.

V usage is TRBV6-1 and J usage is TRBJ1-5, with TRBD1 as a possible D gene (5 bases). The ends were cut back, 4 bases at V and 6 bases at J, with 16 bases in the middle. Germline V gene sequence: CDR1 MNHNS, CDR2 SASEGT. The CDR3 runs 15 residues. The CDR3: CASSAAGGDSQPQHF. The CDR3 DNA reads as TGTGCCAGCAGTGCTGCCGGGGGGGATAGTCAGCCCCAGCATTTT.

The chain carries TRBV25-1 and TRBJ1-4; 8 nucleotides match TRBD1. The J segment lost 4 bases and the V segment lost 3 bases, leaving 13 bases of the junction unmatched. The germline V gene has CDR1 MGHDK and CDR2 SYGVNS. There are 18 residues in the CDR3. The CDR3: CASSDPGTGPSLNEKLFF. In nucleotides, the CDR3 is TGTGCCAGCAGTGATCCCGGGACAGGCCCGAGCCTTAATGAAAAACTGTTTTTT.

J is TRBJ2-7 and V is TRBV13; possible D gene TRBD2, 6 bases. CDR1 is PRHDT, CDR2 FYEKMQ, per germline (reference sequence). The CDR3 consists of 16 residues. V was trimmed by 5 bases and J by 2 bases, leaving 19 bases between them. CDR3: CASSPQSSGSPYEQYF. DNA for the CDR3: TGTGCCAGCAGCCCCCAGAGTAGCGGATCTCCCTACGAGCAGTACTTC.

In this sample, this clone turned up once. The J gene is TRBJ1-1, the V gene TRBV5-1, with D possibly TRBD1 on 5 matching bases. The germline V and J ends were trimmed by 4 bases and 3 bases, with 19 bases remaining between them. There are 16 residues in the CDR3. Germline V gives CDR1 SGHRS, CDR2 YFSETQ. DNA of the CDR3: TGCGCCAGCAGCCCAGGGTATGGGCAGGGCTACACTGAAGCTTTCTTT. It translates to CASSPGYGQGYTEAFF.

This clone was counted only a few times. The chain has TRBV7-2 and TRBJ1-1; D is undetermined. V shed 4 bases and J shed 1 base, with 13 bases lying between them. The CDR3 runs 15 residues. Germline CDR1 is SGHTA and CDR2 is FQGNSA. CDR3 sequence (DNA): TGTGCCAGCAGCTCTCCTGGACGGGCGAACACTGAAGCTTTCTTT. As protein: CASSSPGRANTEAFF.

Many counts were recorded for this clone. J is TRBJ1-6 and V is TRBV15, with D unresolved. This CDR3 spans 12 amino acids. CDR1 LNHNV and CDR2 YYDKDF come from the germline V gene (reference sequence). The V end lost 0 bases, the J end lost 15 bases, and 9 bases lay between the germline ends. The CDR3 DNA follows: TGTGCCACCAGCAGAGATGACACAGTCCTCCACTTT. Its translation: CATSRDDTVLHF.

In this sample, this clone turned up once. The V call is TRBV6-5, the J call TRBJ2-5; 10 bases fit TRBD1. With V trimmed by 4 bases and J by 5 bases, 7 bases remained unmatched. The CDR3 extends over 15 amino acids. CDR1 and CDR2 from the germline V gene are MNHEY and SVGAGI. CDR3 loop: CASSSGTGVSETQYF. In nucleotides, the CDR3 is TGTGCCAGCAGTTCCGGGACAGGGGTTTCGGAGACCCAGTACTTC.

There are a few counts of this clone. V gene TRBV30 combines with J gene TRBJ1-5; D is undetermined. The CDR3 spans 13 residues. CDR1 and CDR2 (germline): GTSNPN, SVGIG (reference sequence). V was clipped by 4 bases and J by 4 bases, with 11 bases between them. CDR3 amino acids: CAWTKRENQPQHF. The CDR3 coding sequence is TGTGCCTGGACAAAAAGGGAAAATCAGCCCCAGCATTTT.

In its sample, this clone was seen a few times. J is TRBJ1-2 and V is TRBV29-1; D call uncertain. Looked up from germline, CDR1 is SQVTM and CDR2 is ANQGSEA. This CDR3 has 11 residues. The CDR3: CGRSGFYGYTF. The CDR3 bases are TGCGGGAGAAGCGGCTTCTATGGCTACACCTTC.